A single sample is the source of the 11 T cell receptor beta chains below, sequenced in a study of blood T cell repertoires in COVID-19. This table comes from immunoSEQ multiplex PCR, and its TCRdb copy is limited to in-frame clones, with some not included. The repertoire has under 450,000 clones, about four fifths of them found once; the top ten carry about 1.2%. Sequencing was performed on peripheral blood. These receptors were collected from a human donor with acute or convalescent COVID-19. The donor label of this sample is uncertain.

The CDR3, as DNA: TGTGCCAGCAGCAAGTCCAGGGGGCCTTTCTACGAGCAGTACTTC. It specifies CASSKSRGPFYEQYF. The chain is built from TRBV21-1 and TRBJ2-7; TRBD1 is taken as the D call from the table, unchecked against the DNA. TRBV21-1 is an annotated pseudogene. The CDR3 covers 15 residues.

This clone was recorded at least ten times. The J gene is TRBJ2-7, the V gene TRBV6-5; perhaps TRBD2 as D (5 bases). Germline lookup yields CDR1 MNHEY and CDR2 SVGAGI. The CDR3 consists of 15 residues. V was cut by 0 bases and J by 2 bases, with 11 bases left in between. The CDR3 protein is CASSYSTEATYEQYF. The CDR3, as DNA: TGTGCCAGCAGTTACTCGACGGAGGCCACCTACGAGCAGTACTTC.

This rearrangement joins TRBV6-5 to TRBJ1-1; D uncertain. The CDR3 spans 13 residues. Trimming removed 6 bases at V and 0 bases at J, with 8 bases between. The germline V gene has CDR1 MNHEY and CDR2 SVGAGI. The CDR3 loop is CASSPFLNTEAFF. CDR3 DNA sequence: TGTGCCAGCAGCCCCTTTTTGAACACTGAAGCTTTCTTT.

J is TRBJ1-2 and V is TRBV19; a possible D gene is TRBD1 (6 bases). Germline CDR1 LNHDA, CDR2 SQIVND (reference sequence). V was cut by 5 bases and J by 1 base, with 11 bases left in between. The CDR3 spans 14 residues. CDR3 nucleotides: TGTGCCAGTAGTCTAGGACAGCGTAACTATGGCTACACCTTC. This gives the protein CASSLGQRNYGYTF.

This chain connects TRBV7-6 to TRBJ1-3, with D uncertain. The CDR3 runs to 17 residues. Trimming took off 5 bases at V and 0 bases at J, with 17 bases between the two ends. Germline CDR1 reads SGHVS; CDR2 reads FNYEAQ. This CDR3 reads CASSPIDTPLSGNTIYF. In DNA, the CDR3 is TGTGCCAGCAGCCCGATCGACACACCACTCTCTGGAAACACCATATATTTT. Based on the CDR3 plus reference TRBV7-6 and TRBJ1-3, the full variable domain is GAGVSQSPRYKVTKRGQDVALRCDPISGHVSLYWYRQALGQGPEFLTYFNYEAQQDKSGLPNDRFSAERPEGSISTLTIQRTEQRDSAMYRCASSPIDTPLSGNTIYFGEGSWLTVV.

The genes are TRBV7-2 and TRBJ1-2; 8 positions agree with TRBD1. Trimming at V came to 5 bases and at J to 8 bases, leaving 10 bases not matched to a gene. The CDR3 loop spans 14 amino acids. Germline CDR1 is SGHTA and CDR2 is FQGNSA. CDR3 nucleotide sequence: TGTGCCAGCAGCGCGGACAGGGCGAGGGGCGGCTACACCTTC. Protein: CASSADRARGGYTF.

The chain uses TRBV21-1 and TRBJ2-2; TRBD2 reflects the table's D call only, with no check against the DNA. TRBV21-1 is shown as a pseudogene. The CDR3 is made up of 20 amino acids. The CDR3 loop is CASSRSLGTSGRLLTGELFF. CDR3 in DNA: TGTGCCAGCAGCAGGTCGTTGGGTACTAGCGGGAGGCTTCTCACCGGGGAGCTGTTTTTT.

CDR3 nucleotide sequence: TGCGCCAGCAGCTGGCGGGACAGGGAAGGGGCTGGCTACACCTTC. It yields the protein CASSWRDREGAGYTF. This chain joins TRBV5-1 and TRBJ1-2, with TRBD1 matching 9 bases. Germline V CDR1 and CDR2: SGHRS, YFSETQ. Losses at the gene ends were 3 bases for V and 7 bases for J; bases not matched to a gene: 10. The CDR3 length is 15 residues.

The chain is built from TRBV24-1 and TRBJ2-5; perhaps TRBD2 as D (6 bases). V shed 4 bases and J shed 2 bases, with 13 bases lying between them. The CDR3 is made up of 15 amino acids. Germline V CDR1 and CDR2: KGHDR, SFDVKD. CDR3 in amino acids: CATSERGRLQETQYF. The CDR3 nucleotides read TGTGCCACCAGTGAGCGGGGACGGCTACAAGAGACCCAGTACTTC.

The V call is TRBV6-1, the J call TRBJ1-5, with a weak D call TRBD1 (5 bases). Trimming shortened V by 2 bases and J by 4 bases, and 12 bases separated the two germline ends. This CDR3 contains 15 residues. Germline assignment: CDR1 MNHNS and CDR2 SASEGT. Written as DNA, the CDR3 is TGTGCCAGCAGTGAAATCAACAGGAATAATCAGCCCCAGCATTTT. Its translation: CASSEINRNNQPQHF.

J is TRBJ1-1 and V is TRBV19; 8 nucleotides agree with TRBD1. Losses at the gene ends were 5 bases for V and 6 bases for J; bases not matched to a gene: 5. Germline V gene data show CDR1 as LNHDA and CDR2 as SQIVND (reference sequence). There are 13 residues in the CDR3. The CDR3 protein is CASSARGQAEAFF. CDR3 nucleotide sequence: TGTGCCAGTAGTGCCAGGGGACAGGCTGAAGCTTTCTTT.